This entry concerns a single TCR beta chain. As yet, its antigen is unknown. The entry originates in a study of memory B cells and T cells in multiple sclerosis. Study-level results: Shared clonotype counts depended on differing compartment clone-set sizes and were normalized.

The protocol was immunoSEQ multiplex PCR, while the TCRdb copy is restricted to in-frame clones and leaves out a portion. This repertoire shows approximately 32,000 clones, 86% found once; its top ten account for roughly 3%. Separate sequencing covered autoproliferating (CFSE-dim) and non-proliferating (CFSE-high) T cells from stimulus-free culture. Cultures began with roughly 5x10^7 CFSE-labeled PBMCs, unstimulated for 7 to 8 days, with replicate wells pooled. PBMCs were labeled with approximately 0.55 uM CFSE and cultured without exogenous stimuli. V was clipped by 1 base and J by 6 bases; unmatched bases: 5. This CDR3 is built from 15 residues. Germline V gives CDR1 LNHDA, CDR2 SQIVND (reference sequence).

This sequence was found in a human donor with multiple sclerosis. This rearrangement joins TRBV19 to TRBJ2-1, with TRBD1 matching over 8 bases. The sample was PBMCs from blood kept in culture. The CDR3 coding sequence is TGTGCCAGTAGTATAGCGGACAGGGATAGCAATGAGCAGTTCTTC. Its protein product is CASSIADRDSNEQFF.